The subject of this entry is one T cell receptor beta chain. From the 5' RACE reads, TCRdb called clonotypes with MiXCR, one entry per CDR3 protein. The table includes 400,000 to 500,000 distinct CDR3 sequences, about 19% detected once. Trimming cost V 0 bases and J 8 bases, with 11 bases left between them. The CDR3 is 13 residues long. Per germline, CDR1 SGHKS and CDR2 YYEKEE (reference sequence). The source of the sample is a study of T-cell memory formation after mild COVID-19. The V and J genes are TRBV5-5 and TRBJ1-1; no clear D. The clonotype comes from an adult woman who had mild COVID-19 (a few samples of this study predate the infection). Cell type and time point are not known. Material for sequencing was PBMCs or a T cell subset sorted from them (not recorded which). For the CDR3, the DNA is TGTGCCAGCAGCTTGGGGGTCTTGACGGAAGCTTTCTTT. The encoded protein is CASSLGVLTEAFF.